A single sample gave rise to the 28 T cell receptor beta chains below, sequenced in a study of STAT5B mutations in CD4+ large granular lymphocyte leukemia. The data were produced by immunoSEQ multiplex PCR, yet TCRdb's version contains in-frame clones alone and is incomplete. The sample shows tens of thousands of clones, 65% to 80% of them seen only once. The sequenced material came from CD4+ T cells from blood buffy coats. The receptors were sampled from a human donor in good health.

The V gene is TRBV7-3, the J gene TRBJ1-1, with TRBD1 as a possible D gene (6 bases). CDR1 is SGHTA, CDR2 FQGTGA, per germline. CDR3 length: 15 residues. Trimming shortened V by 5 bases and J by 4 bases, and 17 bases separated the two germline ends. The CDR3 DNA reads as TGTGCCAGCAGCGCTAGACAGGTTTCTATCACTGAAGCTTTCTTT. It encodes CASSARQVSITEAFF.

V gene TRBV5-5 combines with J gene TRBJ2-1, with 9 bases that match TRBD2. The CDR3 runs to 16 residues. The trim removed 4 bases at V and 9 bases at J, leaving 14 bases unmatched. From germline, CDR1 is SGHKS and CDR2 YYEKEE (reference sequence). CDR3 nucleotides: TGTGCCAGCAGCCCCTTGGGGCGGGGGGGCCGTGTTGAGCAGTTCTTC. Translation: CASSPLGRGGRVEQFF.

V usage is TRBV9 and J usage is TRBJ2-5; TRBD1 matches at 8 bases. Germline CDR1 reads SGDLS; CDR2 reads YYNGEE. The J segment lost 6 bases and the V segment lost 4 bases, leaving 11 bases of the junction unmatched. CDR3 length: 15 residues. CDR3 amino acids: CASSTSQGALQTQYF. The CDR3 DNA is TGTGCCAGCAGCACCAGCCAGGGGGCGTTGCAGACCCAGTACTTC.

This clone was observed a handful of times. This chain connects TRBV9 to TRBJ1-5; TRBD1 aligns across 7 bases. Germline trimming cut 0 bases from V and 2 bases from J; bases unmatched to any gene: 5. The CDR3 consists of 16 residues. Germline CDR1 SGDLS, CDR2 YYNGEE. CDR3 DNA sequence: TGTGCCAGCAGCGTAGACGAAGGGGGCGGCAATCAGCCCCAGCATTTT. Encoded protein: CASSVDEGGGNQPQHF.

The CDR3 coding sequence is TGTGCCAGCAGCTTGGGACAGGGGGCTTTCGGAGAGACCCAGTACTTC. Translating it yields CASSLGQGAFGETQYF. The chain uses TRBV5-4 and TRBJ2-5, with TRBD1 matching over 10 bases. Germline loops: CDR1 SGHNT, CDR2 YYREEE (reference sequence). V gave up 0 bases and J gave up 4 bases; unmatched junction bases: 6. CDR3 size: 16 residues.

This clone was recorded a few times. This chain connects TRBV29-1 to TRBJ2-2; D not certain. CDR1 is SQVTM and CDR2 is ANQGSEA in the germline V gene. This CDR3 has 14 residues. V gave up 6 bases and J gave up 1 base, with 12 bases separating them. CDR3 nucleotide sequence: TGCAGCGTCGTTGGCTATTTGAACACCGGGGAGCTGTTTTTT. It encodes CSVVGYLNTGELFF.

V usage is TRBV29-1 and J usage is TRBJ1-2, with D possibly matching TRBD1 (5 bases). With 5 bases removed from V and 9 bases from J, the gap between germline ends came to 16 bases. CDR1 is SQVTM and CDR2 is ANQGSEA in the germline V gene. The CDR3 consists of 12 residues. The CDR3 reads CSVMGPPNSYTF. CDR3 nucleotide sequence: TGCAGCGTTATGGGACCACCCAACAGCTACACCTTC.

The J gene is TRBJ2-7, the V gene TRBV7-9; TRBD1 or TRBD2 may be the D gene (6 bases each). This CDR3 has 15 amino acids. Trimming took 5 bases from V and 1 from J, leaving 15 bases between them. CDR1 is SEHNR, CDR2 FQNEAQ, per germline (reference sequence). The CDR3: CASSPKGGTSYEQYF. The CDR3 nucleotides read TGTGCCAGCAGCCCCAAGGGGGGTACTTCCTACGAGCAGTACTTC.

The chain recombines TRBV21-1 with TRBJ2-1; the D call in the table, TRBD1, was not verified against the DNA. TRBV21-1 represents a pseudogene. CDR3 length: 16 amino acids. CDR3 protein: CASLPRQGAPGNEQFF. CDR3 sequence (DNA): TGTGCCAGCTTACCTCGACAGGGGGCGCCTGGGAATGAGCAGTTCTTC.

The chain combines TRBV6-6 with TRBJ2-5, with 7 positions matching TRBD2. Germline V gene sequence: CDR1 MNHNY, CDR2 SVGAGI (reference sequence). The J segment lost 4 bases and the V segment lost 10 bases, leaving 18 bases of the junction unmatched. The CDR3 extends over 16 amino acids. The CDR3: CATRKPGTRGVETQYF. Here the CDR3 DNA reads TGTGCCACCAGGAAACCCGGGACCCGGGGGGTAGAGACCCAGTACTTC.

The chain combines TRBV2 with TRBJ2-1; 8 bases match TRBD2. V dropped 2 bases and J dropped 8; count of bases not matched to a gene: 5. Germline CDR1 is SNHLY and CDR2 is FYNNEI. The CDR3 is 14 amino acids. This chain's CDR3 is CASSEFSGSYEQFF. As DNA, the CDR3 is TGTGCCAGCAGTGAATTCAGCGGGAGCTATGAGCAGTTCTTC.

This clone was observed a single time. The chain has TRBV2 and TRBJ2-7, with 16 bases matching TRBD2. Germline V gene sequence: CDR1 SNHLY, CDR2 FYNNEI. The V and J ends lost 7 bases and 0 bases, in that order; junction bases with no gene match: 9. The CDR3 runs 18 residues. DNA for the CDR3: TGTGCCAGCATCCCCTCGGGACTAGCGGGAGGGAGCTCCTACGAGCAGTACTTC. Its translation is CASIPSGLAGGSSYEQYF.

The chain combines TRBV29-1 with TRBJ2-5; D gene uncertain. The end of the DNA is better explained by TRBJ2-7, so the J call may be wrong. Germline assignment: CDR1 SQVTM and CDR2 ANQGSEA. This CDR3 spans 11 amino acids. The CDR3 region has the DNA TGCAGCGTTGGTGTCTCCTACGAGCAGTACTTC. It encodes CSVGVSYEQYF.

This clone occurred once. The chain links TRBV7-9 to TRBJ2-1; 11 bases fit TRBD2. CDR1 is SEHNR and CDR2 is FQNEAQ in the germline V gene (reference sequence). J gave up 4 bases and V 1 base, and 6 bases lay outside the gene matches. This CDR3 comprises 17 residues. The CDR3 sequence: CASSLGASGRIYNEQFF. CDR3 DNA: TGTGCCAGCAGCTTAGGGGCTAGCGGGAGGATATACAATGAGCAGTTCTTC.

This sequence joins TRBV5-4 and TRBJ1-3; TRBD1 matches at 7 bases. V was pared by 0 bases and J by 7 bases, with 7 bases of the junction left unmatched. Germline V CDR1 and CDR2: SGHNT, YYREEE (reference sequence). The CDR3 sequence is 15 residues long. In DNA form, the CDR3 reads TGTGCCAGCAGCTTGGCCCTACAGGGGCGGAACACCATATATTTT. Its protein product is CASSLALQGRNTIYF.

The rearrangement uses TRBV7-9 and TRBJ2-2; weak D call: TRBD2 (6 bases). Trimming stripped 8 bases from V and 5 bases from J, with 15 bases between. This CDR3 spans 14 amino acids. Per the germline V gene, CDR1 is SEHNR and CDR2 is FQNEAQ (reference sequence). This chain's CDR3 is CASRSRAGTGELFF. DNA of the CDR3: TGTGCCAGCCGCTCACGCGCGGGAACCGGGGAGCTGTTTTTT.

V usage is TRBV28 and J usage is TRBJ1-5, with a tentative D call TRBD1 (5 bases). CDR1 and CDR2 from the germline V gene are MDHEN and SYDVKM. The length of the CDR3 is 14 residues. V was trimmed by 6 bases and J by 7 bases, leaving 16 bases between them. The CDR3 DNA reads TGTGCCAGCAGCTTCACCGGGGGATACCAGCCCCAGCATTTT. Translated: CASSFTGGYQPQHF.

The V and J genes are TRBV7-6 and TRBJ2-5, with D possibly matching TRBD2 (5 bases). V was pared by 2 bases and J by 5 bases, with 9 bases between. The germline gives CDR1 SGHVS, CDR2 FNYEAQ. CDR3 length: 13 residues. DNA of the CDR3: TGTGCCAGCAGCTTAATCCGGAGGGAGACCCAGTACTTC. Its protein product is CASSLIRRETQYF.

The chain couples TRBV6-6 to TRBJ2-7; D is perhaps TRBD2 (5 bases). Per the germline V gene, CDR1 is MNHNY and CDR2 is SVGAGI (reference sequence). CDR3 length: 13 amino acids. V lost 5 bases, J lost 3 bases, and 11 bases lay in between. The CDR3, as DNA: TGTGCCAGCAGTCCTCCGGGGATCTACGAGCAGTACTTC. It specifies CASSPPGIYEQYF.

CDR3 sequence (DNA): TGTGCCAGCAGCTTAGGTCAGGGGGGTAGGGCCTACGAGCAGTACTTC. It specifies CASSLGQGGRAYEQYF. The chain couples TRBV11-2 to TRBJ2-7; the D gene is possibly TRBD1 (7 bases). V lost 1 base and J lost 2, with 15 bases in between. The CDR3 length is 16 residues. Germline-derived CDR1 and CDR2 are SGHAT and FQNNGV.

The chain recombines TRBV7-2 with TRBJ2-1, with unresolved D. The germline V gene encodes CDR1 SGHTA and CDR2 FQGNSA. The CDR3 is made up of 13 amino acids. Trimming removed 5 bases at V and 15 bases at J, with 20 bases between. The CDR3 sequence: CASSHPDEPFPFF. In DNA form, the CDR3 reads TGTGCCAGCAGCCATCCGGACGAACCCTTTCCGTTCTTC.

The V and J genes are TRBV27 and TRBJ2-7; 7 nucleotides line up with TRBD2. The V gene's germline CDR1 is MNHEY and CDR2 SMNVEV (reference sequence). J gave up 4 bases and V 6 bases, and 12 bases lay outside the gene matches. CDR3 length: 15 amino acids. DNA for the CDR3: TGTGCCAGCAGGCCTACTAGCGTTCTCCTTTACGAGCAGTACTTC. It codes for CASRPTSVLLYEQYF.

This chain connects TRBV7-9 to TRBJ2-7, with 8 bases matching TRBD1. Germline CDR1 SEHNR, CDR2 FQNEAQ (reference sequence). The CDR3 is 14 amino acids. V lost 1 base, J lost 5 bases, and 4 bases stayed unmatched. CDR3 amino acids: CASSLVPGGHEQYF. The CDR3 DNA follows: TGTGCCAGCAGCTTAGTTCCAGGGGGCCACGAGCAGTACTTC.

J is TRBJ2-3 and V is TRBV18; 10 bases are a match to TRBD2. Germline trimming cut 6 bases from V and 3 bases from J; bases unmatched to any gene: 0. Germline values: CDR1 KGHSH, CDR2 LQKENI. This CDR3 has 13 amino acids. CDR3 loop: CASSSGRTDTQYF. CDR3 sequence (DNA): TGTGCCAGCTCTAGCGGGAGGACAGATACGCAGTATTTT.

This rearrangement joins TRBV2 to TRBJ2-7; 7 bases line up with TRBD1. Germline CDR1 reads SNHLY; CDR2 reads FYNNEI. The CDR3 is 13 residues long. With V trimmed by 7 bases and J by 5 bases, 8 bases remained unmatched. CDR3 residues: CASKTGNSHEQYF. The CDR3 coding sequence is TGTGCCAGCAAGACAGGGAATAGTCACGAGCAGTACTTC.

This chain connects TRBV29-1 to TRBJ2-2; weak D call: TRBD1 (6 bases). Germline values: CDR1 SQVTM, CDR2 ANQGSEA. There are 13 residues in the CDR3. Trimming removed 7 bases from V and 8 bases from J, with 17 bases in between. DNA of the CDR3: TGCAGCGCGCGACAGGCCCCCAGAGGGGAGCTGTTTTTT. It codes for CSARQAPRGELFF.

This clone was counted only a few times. The CDR3 sequence: CASIGEGVSTEAFF. The CDR3 coding sequence is TGTGCCAGCATTGGGGAGGGGGTGTCCACTGAAGCTTTCTTT. V gene TRBV6-6 combines with J gene TRBJ1-1, with D tentatively TRBD1 (6 bases). CDR1 MNHNY and CDR2 SVGAGI come from the germline V gene (reference sequence). There are 14 residues in the CDR3. Trimming left V 7 bases short and J 4 bases short, with 16 bases between.

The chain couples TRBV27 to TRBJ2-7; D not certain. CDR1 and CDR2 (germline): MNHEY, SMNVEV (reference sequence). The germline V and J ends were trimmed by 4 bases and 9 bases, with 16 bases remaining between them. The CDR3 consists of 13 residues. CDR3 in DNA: TGTGCCAGCAGTTCAGCCCCTCGGACGAGGCAGTACTTC. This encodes CASSSAPRTRQYF.